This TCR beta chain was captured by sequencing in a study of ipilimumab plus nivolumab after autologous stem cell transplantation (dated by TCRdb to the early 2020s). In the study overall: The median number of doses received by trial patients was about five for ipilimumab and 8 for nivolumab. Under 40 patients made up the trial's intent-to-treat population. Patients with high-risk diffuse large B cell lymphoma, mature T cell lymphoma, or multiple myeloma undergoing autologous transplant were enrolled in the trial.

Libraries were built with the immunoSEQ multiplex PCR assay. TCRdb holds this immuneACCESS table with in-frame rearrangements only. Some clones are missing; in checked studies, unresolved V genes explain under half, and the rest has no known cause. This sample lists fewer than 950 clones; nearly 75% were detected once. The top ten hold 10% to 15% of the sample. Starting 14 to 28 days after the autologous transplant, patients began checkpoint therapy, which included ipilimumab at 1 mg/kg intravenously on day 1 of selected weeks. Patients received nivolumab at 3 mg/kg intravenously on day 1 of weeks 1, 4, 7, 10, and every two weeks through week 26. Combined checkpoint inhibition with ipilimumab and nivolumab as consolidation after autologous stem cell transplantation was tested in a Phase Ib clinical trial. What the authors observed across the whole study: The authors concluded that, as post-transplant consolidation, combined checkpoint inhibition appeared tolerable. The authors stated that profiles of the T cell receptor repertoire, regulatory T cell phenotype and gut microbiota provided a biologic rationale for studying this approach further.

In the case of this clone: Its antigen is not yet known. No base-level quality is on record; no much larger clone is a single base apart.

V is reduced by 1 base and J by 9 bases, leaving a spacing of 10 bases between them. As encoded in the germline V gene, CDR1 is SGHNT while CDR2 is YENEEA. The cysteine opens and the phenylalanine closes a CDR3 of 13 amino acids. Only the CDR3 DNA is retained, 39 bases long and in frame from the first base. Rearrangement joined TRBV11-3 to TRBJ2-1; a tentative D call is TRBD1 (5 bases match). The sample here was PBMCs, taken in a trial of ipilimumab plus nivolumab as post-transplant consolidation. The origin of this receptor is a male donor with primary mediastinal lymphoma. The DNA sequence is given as TGTGCCAGCAGCTTAGTTCAGGGTGGTGAGCAGTTCTTC. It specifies CASSLVQGGEQFF.